A single sample is the source of the 8 T cell receptor beta chains below, sequenced in a study of CD8+ T cells in alopecia areata. Treatment specified: oral pan-JAK inhibitor, 5-10 mg twice daily. Reverse transcription of extracted RNA yielded cDNA, which provided the sequencing template. Profiled with immunoSEQ multiplex PCR; TCRdb holds only in-frame clones, not every one. The repertoire consists of 200,000 or so clones, with roughly 64% occurring once and the leading ten covering 5.5%. The specimen comprised CD4+ T cells sorted from blood, sampled at week 24, from a patient treated with tofacitinib. These receptors all stem from a human donor with alopecia areata.

The gene calls are TRBV7-2 and TRBJ2-5, with D tentatively TRBD2 (5 bases). The CDR3 is 15 residues long. Trimming pared 1 base from V and 4 bases from J, leaving 13 bases between. The germline CDR1 and CDR2 sequences are SGHTA and FQGNSA. CDR3 bases: TGTGCCAGCAGCTTAGGAGGGATGGGGAGAGAGACCCAGTACTTC. This translates into CASSLGGMGRETQYF.

This clone was seen a handful of times. This sequence joins TRBV7-2 and TRBJ2-5; D is undetermined. TRBJ2-7 explains the end of the DNA better; the J call may be wrong. The CDR3 has 13 amino acids. Germline V gene lookup returns CDR1 SGHTA and CDR2 FQGNSA. CDR3 amino acids: CASSLGPRDEQYF. The CDR3 region has the DNA TGTGCCAGCAGCTTAGGCCCGCGTGACGAGCAGTACTTC.

This clone has more than one count but fewer than ten. This rearrangement joins TRBV9 to TRBJ1-6; 11 positions match TRBD1. V trimming: 2 bases; J trimming: 9 bases; junction bases outside the gene matches: 7. The CDR3 length is 16 residues. CDR1 is SGDLS, CDR2 YYNGEE, per germline. CDR3 in amino acids: CASSVRPGTGGSPLHF. The CDR3 coding sequence is TGTGCCAGCAGCGTTAGACCCGGGACAGGGGGTTCACCCCTCCACTTT.

The chain couples TRBV5-6 to TRBJ2-7; D gene ambiguous. Germline V gene lookup returns CDR1 SGHDT and CDR2 YYEEEE. The CDR3 is made up of 13 amino acids. Trimming took 2 bases from V and 3 from J, leaving 9 bases between them. This CDR3 reads CASSFLDGYEQYF. The CDR3 DNA is TGTGCCAGCAGCTTTTTGGATGGCTACGAGCAGTACTTC.

Ten or more counts support this clone. The chain recombines TRBV6-1 with TRBJ2-2; D is perhaps TRBD1 (7 bases). V lost 0 bases to trimming and J lost 0 bases, with 14 bases between them. Germline CDR1 is MNHNS and CDR2 is SASEGT. The CDR3 extends over 18 amino acids. CDR3 sequence (DNA): TGTGCCAGCAGTGAAGCTCTTCAGGGGGGAGCGAACACCGGGGAGCTGTTTTTT. This translates into CASSEALQGGANTGELFF.

This clone was counted only a few times. The CDR3 sequence: CAISAGLASEQYF. The CDR3 nucleotides read TGTGCCATCAGTGCTGGACTAGCGAGCGAGCAGTACTTC. The chain links TRBV10-3 to TRBJ2-7; 9 bases are shared with TRBD2. The CDR3 loop spans 13 amino acids. V gave up 4 bases and J gave up 6 bases; unmatched junction bases: 4. Germline CDR1 and CDR2: ENHRY and SYGVKD.

The V and J genes are TRBV30 and TRBJ2-7; 11 bases are a match to TRBD1. CDR3 size: 15 residues. Germline lookup yields CDR1 GTSNPN and CDR2 SVGIG (reference sequence). J lost 3 bases, V lost 3 bases, and 7 bases had no gene match. CDR3 DNA sequence: TGTGCCTGGAGCGGTAAGGGACAGGGGGACTACGAGCAGTACTTC. It translates to CAWSGKGQGDYEQYF.

The genes are TRBV2 and TRBJ2-3; maybe TRBD1 (6 bases). Between the trimmed V and J ends, which lost 6 bases and 3 bases, there was a span of 13 bases. The CDR3 has 14 residues. The germline V gene has CDR1 SNHLY and CDR2 FYNNEI. CDR3 in DNA: TGTGCCAGCAGGGGACAAGTCTCTACAGATACGCAGTATTTT. Its protein is CASRGQVSTDTQYF.